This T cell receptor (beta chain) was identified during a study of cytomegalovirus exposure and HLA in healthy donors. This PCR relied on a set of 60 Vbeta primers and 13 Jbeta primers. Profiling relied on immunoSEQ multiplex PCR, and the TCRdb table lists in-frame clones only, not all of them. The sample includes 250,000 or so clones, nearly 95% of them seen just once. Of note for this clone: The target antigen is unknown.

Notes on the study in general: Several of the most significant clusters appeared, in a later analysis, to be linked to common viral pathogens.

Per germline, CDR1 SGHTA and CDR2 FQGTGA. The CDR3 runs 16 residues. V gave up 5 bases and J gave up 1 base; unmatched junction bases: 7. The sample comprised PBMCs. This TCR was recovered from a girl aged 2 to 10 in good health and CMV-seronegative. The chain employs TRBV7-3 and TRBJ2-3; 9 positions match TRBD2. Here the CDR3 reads CASSPIAGAGTDTQYF. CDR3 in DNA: TGTGCCAGCAGCCCAATAGCGGGGGCAGGCACAGATACGCAGTATTTT.